This TCR beta chain derives from a study of cytomegalovirus exposure and HLA in healthy donors. After removal of 2 bases from V and 4 bases from J, the junction contained 5 bases not matched to a gene. CDR3 size: 15 residues. CDR1 SGHRS and CDR2 YFSETQ come from the germline V gene. Measured with immunoSEQ multiplex PCR; TCRdb has only the in-frame clones, and not every one. The sample shows under 350,000 clones, about 86% of them seen only once. Sequencing was carried out using PBMCs. The sequence was obtained from a woman under 30 in good health and CMV-seronegative. The chain recombines TRBV5-1 with TRBJ2-3; TRBD1 matches at 9 bases. The CDR3 nucleotides read TGCGCCAGCAGCTTACAGGGGGCTCGGGCAGATACGCAGTATTTT. This translates into CASSLQGARADTQYF.